The clone carrying this TCR beta chain was seen ten or more times. Its antigen is unknown. Time point reported: newly diagnosed GD, antithyroid drugs for less than 3 months. Scientists built the TCR library using RNA that was extracted from PBMCs. The EDTA tubes were filled with nine milliliters of drawn peripheral blood. The junction had 7 bases not matched to a gene; V was cut back by 8 bases and J by 10 bases. CDR3 size: 13 residues. Germline V gene lookup returns CDR1 SNHLY and CDR2 FYNNEI. The data were taken from a study of regulatory T cells in long-lasting Graves disease. The overall study: Antithyroid drug exposure in newly diagnosed Graves' patients had lasted under 3 months. Study-wide results and caveats: Sample size, which was small, may have reduced accuracy.

Combining iRepertoire HTBI primers with Arm-PCR of CDR3 regions, the authors built TCR beta libraries. Each CDR3 protein gets one entry after TCRdb re-called the multiplex PCR reads with MiXCR. Altogether fewer than 500,000 distinct CDR3 sequences are present, under 20% being singletons, with the ten largest covering 12%. These data also formed part of another study, on T cells in Graves' hyperthyroidism and ophthalmopathy.

The chain couples TRBV2 to TRBJ2-1; 11 bases agree with TRBD2. The source is a man aged 35 to 55 with Graves disease. Specimen: peripheral blood mononuclear cells (PBMCs), collected at new diagnosis, from a patient treated with antithyroid drugs. The CDR3 coding sequence is TGTGCCAGCTTTAGCGGGAGGGTCGGGGAGCAGTTCTTC. This gives the protein CASFSGRVGEQFF.